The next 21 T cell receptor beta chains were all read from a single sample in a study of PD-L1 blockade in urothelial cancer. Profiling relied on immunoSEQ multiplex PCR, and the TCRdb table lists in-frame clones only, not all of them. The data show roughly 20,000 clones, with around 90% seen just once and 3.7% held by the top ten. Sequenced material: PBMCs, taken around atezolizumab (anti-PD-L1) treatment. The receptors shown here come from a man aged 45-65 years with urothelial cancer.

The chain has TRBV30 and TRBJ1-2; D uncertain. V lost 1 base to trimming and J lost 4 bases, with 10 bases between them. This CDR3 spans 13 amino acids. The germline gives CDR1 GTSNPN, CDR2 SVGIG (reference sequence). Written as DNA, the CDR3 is TGTGCCTGGAGTGCTGAACAGAGCTATGGCTACACCTTC. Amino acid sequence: CAWSAEQSYGYTF.

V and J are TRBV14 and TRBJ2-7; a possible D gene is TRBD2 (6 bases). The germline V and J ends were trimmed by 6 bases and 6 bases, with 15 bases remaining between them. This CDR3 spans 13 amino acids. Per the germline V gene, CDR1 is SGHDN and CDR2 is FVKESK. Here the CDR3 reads CASSGRESGEQYF. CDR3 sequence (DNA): TGTGCCAGCAGTGGCCGGGAGTCGGGCGAGCAGTACTTC.

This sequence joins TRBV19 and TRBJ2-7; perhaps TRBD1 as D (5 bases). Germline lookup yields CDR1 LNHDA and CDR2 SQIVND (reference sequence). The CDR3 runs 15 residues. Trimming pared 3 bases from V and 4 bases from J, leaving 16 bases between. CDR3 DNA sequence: TGTGCCAGTAGTATGAACCCAGGGCCGCCTTACGAGCAGTACTTC. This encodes CASSMNPGPPYEQYF.

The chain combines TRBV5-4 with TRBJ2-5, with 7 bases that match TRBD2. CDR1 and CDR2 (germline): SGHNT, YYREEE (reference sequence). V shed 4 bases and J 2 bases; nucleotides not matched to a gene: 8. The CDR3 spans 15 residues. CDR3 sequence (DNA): TGTGCCAGCAGCACCCCGGGAGGTGGTCAAGAGACCCAGTACTTC. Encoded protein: CASSTPGGGQETQYF.

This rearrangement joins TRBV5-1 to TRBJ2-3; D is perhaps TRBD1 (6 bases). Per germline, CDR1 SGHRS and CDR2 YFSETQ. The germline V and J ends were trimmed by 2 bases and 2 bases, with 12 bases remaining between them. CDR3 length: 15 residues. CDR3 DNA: TGCGCCAGCAGCTTAATACAGGGTGTCACAGATACGCAGTATTTT. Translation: CASSLIQGVTDTQYF. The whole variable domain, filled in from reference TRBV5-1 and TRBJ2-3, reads KAGVTQTPRYLIKTRGQQVTLSCSPISGHRSVSWYQQTPGQGLQFLFEYFSETQRNKGNFPGRFSGRQFSNSRSEMNVSTLELGDSALYLCASSLIQGVTDTQYFGPGTRLTVL.

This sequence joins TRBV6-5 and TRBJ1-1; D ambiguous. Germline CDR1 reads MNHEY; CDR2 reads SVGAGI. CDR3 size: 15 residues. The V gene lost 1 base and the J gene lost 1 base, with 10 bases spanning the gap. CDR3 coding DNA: TGTGCCAGCAGTTACTTGGGAGGTCGGAACACTGAAGCTTTCTTT. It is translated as CASSYLGGRNTEAFF.

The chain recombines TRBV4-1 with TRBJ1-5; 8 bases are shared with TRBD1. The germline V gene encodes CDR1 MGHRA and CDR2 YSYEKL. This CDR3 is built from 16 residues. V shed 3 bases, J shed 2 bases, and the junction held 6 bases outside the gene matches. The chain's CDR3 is CASSQQGAGGNQPQHF. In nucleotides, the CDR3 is TGCGCCAGCAGCCAGCAGGGGGCTGGAGGCAATCAGCCCCAGCATTTT.

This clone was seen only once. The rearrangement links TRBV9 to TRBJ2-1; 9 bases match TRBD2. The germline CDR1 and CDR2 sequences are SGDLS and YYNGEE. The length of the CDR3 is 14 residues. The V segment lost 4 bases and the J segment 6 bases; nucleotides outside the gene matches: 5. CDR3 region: CASSPAGGGNEQFF. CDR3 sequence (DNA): TGTGCCAGCAGCCCGGCGGGAGGGGGCAATGAGCAGTTCTTC.

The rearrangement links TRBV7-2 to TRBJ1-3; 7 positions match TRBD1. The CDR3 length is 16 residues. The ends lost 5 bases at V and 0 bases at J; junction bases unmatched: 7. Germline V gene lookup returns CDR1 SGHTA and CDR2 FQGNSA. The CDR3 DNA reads TGTGCCAGCAGCCCTGGACAGGTCCCCTCTGGAAACACCATATATTTT. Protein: CASSPGQVPSGNTIYF.

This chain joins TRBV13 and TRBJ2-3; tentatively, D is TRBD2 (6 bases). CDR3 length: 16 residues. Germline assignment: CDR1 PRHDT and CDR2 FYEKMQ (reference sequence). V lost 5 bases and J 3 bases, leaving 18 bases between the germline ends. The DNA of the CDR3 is TGTGCCAGCAGCCACCCCACGGGGGTGAGGACAGATACGCAGTATTTT. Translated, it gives CASSHPTGVRTDTQYF.

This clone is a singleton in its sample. The CDR3 loop reads CATERPGQGRTGELFF. The DNA for the CDR3 is TGTGCCACAGAGAGACCGGGACAGGGTAGAACCGGGGAGCTGTTTTTT. The chain employs TRBV2 and TRBJ2-2; 9 nucleotides line up with TRBD1. This CDR3 region has 16 residues. V gave up 10 bases and J gave up 5 bases; unmatched junction bases: 14. CDR1 and CDR2 from the germline V gene are SNHLY and FYNNEI.

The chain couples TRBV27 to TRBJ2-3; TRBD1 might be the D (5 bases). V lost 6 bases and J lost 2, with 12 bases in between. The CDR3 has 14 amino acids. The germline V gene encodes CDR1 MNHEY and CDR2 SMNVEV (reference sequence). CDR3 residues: CASSPVDNTDTQYF. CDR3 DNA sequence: TGTGCCAGCAGCCCAGTGGACAACACAGATACGCAGTATTTT.

DNA of the CDR3: TGTGCCAGCCACAGAACTAGCGGGAGCTCCTACGAGCAGTACTTC. Protein: CASHRTSGSSYEQYF. The chain carries TRBV27 and TRBJ2-7; TRBD2 matches 11 bases. CDR3 size: 15 residues. V lost 8 bases to trimming and J lost 0 bases; unmatched junction nucleotides: 6. From germline, CDR1 is MNHEY and CDR2 SMNVEV (reference sequence).

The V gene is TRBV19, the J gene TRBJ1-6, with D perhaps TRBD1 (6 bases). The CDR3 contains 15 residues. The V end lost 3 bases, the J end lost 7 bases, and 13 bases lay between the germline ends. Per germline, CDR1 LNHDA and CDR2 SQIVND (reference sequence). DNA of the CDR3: TGTGCCAGTAGTATCGGCCAGGGGACGAATTCACCCCTCCACTTT. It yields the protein CASSIGQGTNSPLHF.

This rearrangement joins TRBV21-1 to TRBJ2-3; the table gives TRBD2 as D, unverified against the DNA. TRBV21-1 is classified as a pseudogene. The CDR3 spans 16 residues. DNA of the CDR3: TGTGCCAGCACCAAGGCGAGCGGACCTAGCACAGATACGCAGTATTTT. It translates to CASTKASGPSTDTQYF.

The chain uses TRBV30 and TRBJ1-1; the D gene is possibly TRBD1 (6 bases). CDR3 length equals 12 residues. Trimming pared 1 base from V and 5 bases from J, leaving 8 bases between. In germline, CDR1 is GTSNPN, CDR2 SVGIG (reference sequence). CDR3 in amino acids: CAWSGGRTEAFF. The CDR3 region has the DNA TGTGCCTGGAGTGGGGGGCGGACTGAAGCTTTCTTT.

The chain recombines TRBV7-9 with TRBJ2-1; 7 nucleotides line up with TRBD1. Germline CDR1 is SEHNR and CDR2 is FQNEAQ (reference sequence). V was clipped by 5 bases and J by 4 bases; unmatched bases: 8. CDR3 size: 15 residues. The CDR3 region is CASSPTGRSYNEQFF. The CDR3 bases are TGTGCCAGCAGCCCGACAGGGCGGAGTTACAATGAGCAGTTCTTC.

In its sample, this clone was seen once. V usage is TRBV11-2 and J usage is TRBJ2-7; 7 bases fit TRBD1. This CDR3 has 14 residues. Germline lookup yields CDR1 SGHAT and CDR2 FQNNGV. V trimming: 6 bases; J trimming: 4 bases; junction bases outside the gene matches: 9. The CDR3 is CASRLPGQRYEQYF. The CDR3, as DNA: TGTGCCAGCAGGCTACCGGGACAGCGTTACGAGCAGTACTTC.

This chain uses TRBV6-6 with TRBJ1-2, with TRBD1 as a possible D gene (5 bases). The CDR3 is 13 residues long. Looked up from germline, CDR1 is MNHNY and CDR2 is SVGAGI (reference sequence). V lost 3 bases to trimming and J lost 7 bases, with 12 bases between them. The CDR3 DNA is TGTGCCAGCAGTTATCATGGGGGGACTGGCTACACCTTC. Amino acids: CASSYHGGTGYTF.

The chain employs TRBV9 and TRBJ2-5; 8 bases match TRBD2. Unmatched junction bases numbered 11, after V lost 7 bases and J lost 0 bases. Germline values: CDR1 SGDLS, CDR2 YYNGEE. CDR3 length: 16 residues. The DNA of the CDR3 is TGTGCCAGCTCCGACTCTGGCGGGGGGAACCAAGAGACCCAGTACTTC. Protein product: CASSDSGGGNQETQYF.

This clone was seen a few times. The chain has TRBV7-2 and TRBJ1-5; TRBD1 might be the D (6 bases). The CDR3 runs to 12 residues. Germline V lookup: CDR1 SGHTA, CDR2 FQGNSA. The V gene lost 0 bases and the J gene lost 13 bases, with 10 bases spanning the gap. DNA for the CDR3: TGTGCCAGCAGCTTAGCGGACAGCCTTCAGCATTTT. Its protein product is CASSLADSLQHF.